This TCR beta chain appears in the sequencing data of a study of vaccination effects on CD4 cells after COVID-19. Across the whole study: The study obtained samples from a couple of convalescent patients 16 days and one week before vaccination. Points from the study as a whole: Convalescent patients were scarce in the study, and it lacked early post-infection timepoints.

With respect to this clone: Antigen unknown.

Before sequencing, viral peptide pools were used by the ViraFEST assay to expand antigen-specific CD4+ T cells. On day 10 of culture, CD4+ T cells were separated out. SARS-CoV-2 infected the person between March and December 2020, as confirmed by PCR. Produced via immunoSEQ multiplex PCR; TCRdb's table is partial and in-frame only. The table includes tens of thousands of clones, 55% to 75% detected once. Germline V gives CDR1 MGHDK, CDR2 SYGVNS. Trimming stripped 4 bases from V and 5 bases from J, with 8 bases between. The CDR3 extends over 12 amino acids. This sequence was found in a human donor who had a prior SARS-CoV-2 infection. This rearrangement joins TRBV25-1 to TRBJ1-2; D gene uncertain. The material sequenced was CD4+ T cells from PBMCs cultured with HCoV-NL63 spike peptides, taken before COVID-19 vaccination. Written as DNA, the CDR3 is TGTGCCAGCAGTGTTTTGGGTTATGGCTACACCTTC. Amino acid sequence: CASSVLGYGYTF.